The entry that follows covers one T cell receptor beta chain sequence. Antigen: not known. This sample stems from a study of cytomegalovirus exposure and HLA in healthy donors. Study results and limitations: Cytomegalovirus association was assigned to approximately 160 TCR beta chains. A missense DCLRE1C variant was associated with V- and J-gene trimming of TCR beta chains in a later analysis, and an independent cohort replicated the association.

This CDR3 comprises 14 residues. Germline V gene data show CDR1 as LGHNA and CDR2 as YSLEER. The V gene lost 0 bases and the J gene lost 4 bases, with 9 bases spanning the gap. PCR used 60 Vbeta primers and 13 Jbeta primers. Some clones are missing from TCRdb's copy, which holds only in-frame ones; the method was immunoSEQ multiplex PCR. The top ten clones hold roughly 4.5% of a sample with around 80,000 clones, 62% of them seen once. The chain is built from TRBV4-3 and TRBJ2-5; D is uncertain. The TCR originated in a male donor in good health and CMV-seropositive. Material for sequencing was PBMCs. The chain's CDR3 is CASSQESRGETQYF. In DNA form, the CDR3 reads TGCGCCAGCAGCCAAGAATCGAGAGGAGAGACCCAGTACTTC.